Following are 3 T cell receptor beta chains from one sample sequenced in a study of TIL therapy for anti-PD-1-resistant metastatic lung cancer. Regarding time point: pre-treatment sample, taken before nivolumab and TIL therapy. Sequencing used immunoSEQ v3. TCRdb's copy holds only in-frame clones and misses some; the assay was immunoSEQ multiplex PCR. The sample has about 46,000 clones, approximately 86% seen once. The starting material was blood, obtained at baseline. These receptors were obtained from a person aged 25 to 80 with non-small cell lung cancer.

This clone was seen just once. Other DNA sequences in this specimen translate into the identical CDR3. The chain is built from TRBV9 and TRBJ1-1; perhaps TRBD1 as D (6 bases). This CDR3 region has 13 residues. Trimming removed 4 bases at V and 4 bases at J, with 11 bases between. Germline V lookup: CDR1 SGDLS, CDR2 YYNGEE. The CDR3 nucleotides read TGTGCCAGCAGCCTCGGGGGCGGCACTGAAGCTTTCTTT. Its translation: CASSLGGGTEAFF.

In regard to this clone: Germline is not matched at one junction end, which may reflect a read error. The J gene is TRBJ2-7, the V gene TRBV6-1, with no clear D. Germline-derived CDR1 and CDR2 are MNHNS and SASEGT. The CDR3 is made up of 15 amino acids. The CDR3 here is CASREGTQPRYEQYF. CDR3 sequence (DNA): TGTGCCAGCAGGGAAGGAACGCAACCCCGCTACGAGCAGTACTTC.

V and J are TRBV20-1 and TRBJ2-3, with 14 bases lining up with TRBD2. CDR1 is DFQATT, CDR2 SNEGSKA, per germline (reference sequence). V lost 3 bases to trimming and J lost 4 bases; unmatched junction nucleotides: 6. The length of the CDR3 is 16 residues. The CDR3 here is CSASKGLAGVADTQYF. DNA for the CDR3: TGCAGTGCTAGTAAGGGACTAGCGGGAGTGGCAGATACGCAGTATTTT.